This record concerns one TCR beta chain sequence. This entry comes from a study of technical replicates of blood from a handful of donors. Produced via immunoSEQ multiplex PCR; TCRdb's table is partial and in-frame only. Of 70,000 to 80,000 clones in the sample, roughly 96% were seen once. Looked up from germline, CDR1 is MDHEN and CDR2 is SYDVKM. Trimming shortened V by 6 bases and J by 2 bases, and 10 bases separated the two germline ends. The length of the CDR3 is 13 residues. The chain is built from TRBV28 and TRBJ1-2; D unresolved. Sequenced: T cells isolated from PBMCs. This clonotype was obtained from a human donor in good health. The CDR3 bases are TGTGCCAGCAGCATATCACAGAACTATGGCTACACCTTC. Its protein is CASSISQNYGYTF.